This TCR beta chain was retrieved from a study of blood T cell repertoires in COVID-19. The CDR3 is 12 residues long. Looked up from germline, CDR1 is MNHNS and CDR2 is SASEGT. The V gene lost 2 bases and the J gene lost 7 bases, with 8 bases spanning the gap. Assay used: immunoSEQ multiplex PCR; TCRdb lists only in-frame clones, some missing. Altogether over 100,000 clones are present, about 89% being singletons, with the ten largest covering less than 2.5%. This clone has a single count. The specimen sequenced was peripheral blood. This receptor was taken from a man aged 50-60 years with active COVID-19. The chain links TRBV6-1 to TRBJ2-5; D might be TRBD2 (6 bases). The chain's CDR3 is CASSEIGGTQYF. As DNA, the CDR3 is TGTGCCAGCAGTGAAATCGGGGGGACCCAGTACTTC.